These 25 T cell receptor beta chains were all obtained from the same sample, sequenced in a study (dated by TCRdb to the mid-2010s). The library was made by 5' RACE. TCRdb shows the sequencer as Illumina MiSeq. TCRdb ran its own pipeline on the public reads, namely fastp trimming at Q25 and MiXCR clone calling, and kept in-frame beta chains. CDR3 protein sequences are deduplicated, and each keeps its most common genes and DNA. Recorded for this sample are about 10,000 distinct CDR3 sequences; 14% of them occurred a single time. The ten largest account for approximately 3% of the sample. Cells that were CD4+CD25+CD127-/low were isolated as Tregs. The sequenced sample consisted of Tregs sorted from blood. These receptors all come from a female donor with breast cancer.

This clonotype is categorized as medium-sized. This chain links TRBV10-1 with TRBJ1-5; D call uncertain. Germline CDR1 WNHNN, CDR2 SYGVQD (reference sequence). Trimming pared 6 bases from V and 2 bases from J, leaving 8 bases between. There are 13 residues in the CDR3. The CDR3 loop is CASSALGNQPQHF. CDR3 DNA: TGCGCCAGCAGCGCCTTGGGCAATCAGCCCCAGCATTTT.

By sample fraction, this clonotype is medium-sized (0.01 to 0.1%). This chain uses TRBV29-1 with TRBJ2-1; TRBD2 agrees at 7 bases. The CDR3 is made up of 15 amino acids. V trimming: 7 bases; J trimming: 9 bases; junction bases outside the gene matches: 18. CDR1 SQVTM and CDR2 ANQGSEA come from the germline V gene. The CDR3 region is CSAAGGRAIMSEQFF. As DNA, the CDR3 is TGCAGCGCGGCCGGTGGGAGGGCTATAATGTCTGAGCAGTTCTTC.

This clonotype has a single count. A much larger clone sits a single nucleotide away, making a read error possible. V and J are TRBV5-1 and TRBJ2-1, with TRBD2 matching over 7 bases. The CDR3 spans 14 residues. The junction had 16 bases not matched to a gene; V was cut back by 6 bases and J by 13 bases. Per the germline V gene, CDR1 is SGHRS and CDR2 is YFSETQ. CDR3 residues: CASNSNSGTKFQFF. CDR3 bases: TGCGCCAGCAACTCCAATTCCGGGACTAAATTTCAGTTCTTC. The variable domain in full, completed from reference TRBV5-1 and TRBJ2-1, reads KAGVTQTPRYLIKTRGQQVTLSCSPISGHRSVSWYQQTPGQGLQFLFEYFSETQRNKGNFPGRFSGRQFSNSRSEMNVSTLELGDSALYLCASNSNSGTKFQFFGPGTRLTVL.

Within the sample, this clonotype is medium-sized (0.01 to 0.1%). The chain has TRBV6-5 and TRBJ2-1; D is ambiguous. The V gene's germline CDR1 is MNHEY and CDR2 SVGAGI. The germline V and J ends were trimmed by 0 bases and 11 bases, with 14 bases remaining between them. CDR3 size: 14 residues. For the CDR3, the DNA is TGTGCCAGCAGTTACTCGACCAGTAGAGGACAGCAGTTCTTC. Encoded protein: CASSYSTSRGQQFF.

At least ten counts were recorded for this clonotype. This chain links TRBV29-1 with TRBJ1-1; 7 bases are a match to TRBD1. J gave up 0 bases and V 2 bases, and 3 bases lay outside the gene matches. This CDR3 contains 14 residues. CDR1 is SQVTM, CDR2 ANQGSEA, per germline. The CDR3 bases are TGCAGCGTTGAAAAACAGGGGATGAACACTGAAGCTTTCTTT. It encodes CSVEKQGMNTEAFF.

Within the sample, this clonotype is medium-sized. The chain combines TRBV5-1 with TRBJ1-1; a possible D gene is TRBD1 (6 bases). In germline, CDR1 is SGHRS, CDR2 YFSETQ. This CDR3 spans 14 amino acids. Trimming stripped 2 bases from V and 4 bases from J, with 12 bases between. CDR3 DNA sequence: TGCGCCAGCAGCTTTCAACAGGGTAGCACTGAAGCTTTCTTT. The encoded protein is CASSFQQGSTEAFF.

This clonotype is medium-sized in the sample. The genes are TRBV7-9 and TRBJ2-6; TRBD1 is a possible D gene (5 bases). V dropped 3 bases and J dropped 1 base, with 16 bases sitting between them. Germline V CDR1 and CDR2: SEHNR, FQNEAQ (reference sequence). This CDR3 is 18 amino acids long. The CDR3 spells CASSLNRGLASGANVLTF. DNA for the CDR3: TGTGCCAGCAGCTTGAATAGGGGTTTGGCGTCTGGGGCCAACGTCCTGACTTTC.

The chain couples TRBV28 to TRBJ1-6; D is possibly TRBD1 (6 bases). Germline CDR1 reads MDHEN; CDR2 reads SYDVKM. There are 16 residues in the CDR3. V was cut by 3 bases and J by 4 bases, with 13 bases left in between. The CDR3 sequence is CASSFPTGRYNSPLHF. The DNA of the CDR3 is TGTGCCAGCAGTTTCCCCACAGGGAGATATAATTCACCCCTCCACTTT.

This clonotype was seen at least ten times. The chain links TRBV6-4 to TRBJ2-7; D remains ambiguous. CDR3 length: 16 amino acids. V lost 0 bases and J lost 3, with 15 bases in between. The germline V gene has CDR1 MRHNA and CDR2 SNTAGT. DNA for the CDR3: TGTGCCAGCAGTGACTCAAAGTCACAGCTTAACTACGAGCAGTACTTC. Residues: CASSDSKSQLNYEQYF.

J is TRBJ2-2 and V is TRBV20-1, with D unclear. Trimming pared 3 bases from V and 0 bases from J, leaving 8 bases between. CDR3 length: 14 residues. The V gene's germline CDR1 is DFQATT and CDR2 SNEGSKA (reference sequence). For the CDR3, the DNA is TGCAGTGCTAGGGCAGCCGCGAACACCGGGGAGCTGTTTTTT. It specifies CSARAAANTGELFF.

This clonotype is categorized as medium-sized. This chain joins TRBV5-1 and TRBJ2-3; D call uncertain. Germline CDR1 and CDR2: SGHRS and YFSETQ. V shed 6 bases and J shed 2 bases, with 13 bases lying between them. This CDR3 has 14 residues. CDR3 sequence reads: CASNALQTTDTQYF. The CDR3, as DNA: TGCGCCAGCAACGCGCTCCAGACCACAGATACGCAGTATTTT.

This clonotype was detected only a few times. The chain employs TRBV5-1 and TRBJ2-1, with TRBD2 identical over 7 bases. The ends lost 3 bases at V and 6 bases at J; junction bases unmatched: 9. Per the germline V gene, CDR1 is SGHRS and CDR2 is YFSETQ. CDR3 size: 15 residues. The CDR3: CASSWEGPRVNEQFF. The CDR3 DNA reads TGCGCCAGCAGCTGGGAGGGCCCGAGGGTCAATGAGCAGTTCTTC.

By share, this clonotype ranks as medium-sized (0.01 to 0.1%). V gene TRBV29-1 combines with J gene TRBJ2-3; possibly TRBD1 for D (6 bases). V lost 1 base and J 7 bases, leaving 18 bases between the germline ends. Germline V gene data show CDR1 as SQVTM and CDR2 as ANQGSEA. The CDR3 totals 15 residues. The CDR3: CSVEGGEGGRYTQYF. The CDR3 DNA reads as TGCAGCGTTGAAGGAGGCGAAGGGGGACGTTATACGCAGTATTTT.

This clonotype showed up many times. CDR3 residues: CASSLSSLAWTSTDTQYF. DNA for the CDR3: TGTGCCAGCAGTTTGTCGTCTTTAGCGTGGACTAGCACAGATACGCAGTATTTT. J is TRBJ2-3 and V is TRBV12-3 or TRBV12-4, with D perhaps TRBD2 (5 bases). CDR3 length equals 18 residues. The V end was cut by 3 bases, the J end by 0 bases, with 19 bases between.

This clonotype is labeled medium-sized (0.01 to 0.1%). The chain employs TRBV5-1 and TRBJ1-1, with D unclear. The CDR3 covers 14 residues. Germline-derived CDR1 and CDR2 are SGHRS and YFSETQ. The ends were cut back, 4 bases at V and 2 bases at J, with 12 bases in the middle. CDR3 nucleotide sequence: TGCGCCAGCAGCCTGACTCAGTCAAACACTGAAGCTTTCTTT. Translating it yields CASSLTQSNTEAFF.

Within the sample, this clonotype is medium-sized. The rearrangement links TRBV7-9 to TRBJ2-1, with no clear D. CDR3 size: 14 residues. Germline lookup yields CDR1 SEHNR and CDR2 FQNEAQ (reference sequence). V was trimmed by 2 bases and J by 4 bases, leaving 9 bases between them. The CDR3 is CASSLSGQYNEQFF. The CDR3 bases are TGTGCCAGCAGCTTAAGTGGGCAGTACAATGAGCAGTTCTTC.

By sample share, this clonotype is medium-sized. The gene calls are TRBV20-1 and TRBJ2-7; the match to TRBD1 covers 8 bases. Germline V lookup: CDR1 DFQATT, CDR2 SNEGSKA (reference sequence). There are 16 residues in the CDR3. V shed 1 base, J shed 0 bases, and the junction held 8 bases outside the gene matches. In DNA form, the CDR3 reads TGCAGTGCTAGAGTCATGGACAGGGCTCTCTCCTACGAGCAGTACTTC. It encodes CSARVMDRALSYEQYF.

This clonotype was observed many times. The rearrangement links TRBV20-1 to TRBJ1-1, with a weak D call TRBD1 (5 bases). The germline V gene has CDR1 DFQATT and CDR2 SNEGSKA (reference sequence). Between the trimmed V and J ends, which lost 7 bases and 2 bases, there was a span of 14 bases. This CDR3 is 13 amino acids long. The CDR3 region is CSGKDSINTEAFF. The CDR3 nucleotides are TGCAGTGGGAAAGACAGTATCAACACTGAAGCTTTCTTT.

Judged by abundance, this clonotype is medium-sized. The rearrangement joins TRBV12-3 or TRBV12-4 to TRBJ1-5; D is unresolved. The V and J ends lost 6 bases and 6 bases respectively, with 15 bases between them. The CDR3 totals 14 residues. CDR3 sequence reads: CASSRDLEGQPQHF. As DNA, the CDR3 is TGTGCCAGCAGCCGTGACCTTGAGGGTCAGCCCCAGCATTTT.

By proportion, this clonotype is medium-sized. The chain has TRBV12-3 or TRBV12-4 and TRBJ2-1, with TRBD2 identical over 7 bases. Unmatched junction bases numbered 6, after V lost 6 bases and J lost 4 bases. The length of the CDR3 is 14 residues. CDR3 sequence (DNA): TGTGCCAGCAGCCGAGCAGCGGGGTACAATGAGCAGTTCTTC. Translating it yields CASSRAAGYNEQFF.

The V gene is TRBV18, the J gene TRBJ1-6; D ambiguous. V lost 6 bases to trimming and J lost 4 bases, with 4 bases between them. This CDR3 has 12 residues. Germline CDR1 reads KGHSH; CDR2 reads LQKENI. The chain's CDR3 is CASSPYNSPLHF. As DNA, the CDR3 is TGTGCCAGCTCCCCTTATAATTCACCCCTCCACTTT.

Of note for this clonotype: At one boundary the junction diverges from the germline segment, which might be a read error. This rearrangement joins TRBV5-1 to TRBJ2-2; D remains ambiguous. From germline, CDR1 is SGHRS and CDR2 YFSETQ. The CDR3 length is 15 residues. CDR3 amino acids: CASGLERNRAGELFF. The CDR3 nucleotides read TGCGCCAGCGGCTTGGAGAGGAATCGGGCCGGGGAGCTGTTTTTT.

This clonotype was recorded at least ten times. The chain combines TRBV10-2 with TRBJ2-1; TRBD2 matches at 10 bases. The trim removed 6 bases at V and 7 bases at J, leaving 6 bases unmatched. Germline values: CDR1 WSHSY, CDR2 SAAADI. This CDR3 is 14 amino acids long. The CDR3 here is CASRPAGGRNEQFF. The CDR3, as DNA: TGCGCCAGCAGGCCAGCGGGAGGGCGGAATGAGCAGTTCTTC.

This clonotype was found many times. This chain joins TRBV28 and TRBJ2-1; 10 nucleotides align to TRBD1. The germline V gene has CDR1 MDHEN and CDR2 SYDVKM. J was trimmed by 11 bases and V by 4 bases; bases with no gene match: 8. This CDR3 comprises 14 residues. The CDR3: CASSSPGQGGKQFF. Written as DNA, the CDR3 is TGTGCCAGCAGTTCACCCGGACAGGGGGGCAAGCAGTTCTTC.

This clonotype has at least ten counts. This sequence joins TRBV4-1 and TRBJ2-1, with D unclear. V was clipped by 3 bases and J by 12 bases, with 15 bases between them. Germline CDR1 reads MGHRA; CDR2 reads YSYEKL. The CDR3 is 13 residues long. The CDR3 loop is CASSHFGERGQFF. In DNA form, the CDR3 reads TGCGCCAGCAGCCATTTCGGAGAGAGAGGGCAGTTCTTC.